Below are 4 T cell receptor beta chains sequenced from a single sample in a study of monozygotic twins with inflammatory bowel disease. TCRdb re-called the 5' RACE reads and shows each CDR3 protein once, DNA omitted. The specimen's table records around 40,000 distinct CDR3 sequences. Sequencing was performed on blood. These receptor sequences come from a human donor with ulcerative colitis or Crohn's disease, or a healthy co-twin of an affected twin (not recorded which).

The rearrangement uses TRBV5-1 and TRBJ1-2; TCRdb indicates TRBD1, and absent DNA this call remains unverified. Germline-derived CDR1 and CDR2 are SGHRS and YFSETQ. The CDR3 contains 16 residues. The chain's CDR3 is CASSLEGTGSNYGYTF.

Its frequency marks this clonotype as medium-sized. The chain joins TRBV5-1 to TRBJ1-5; the TCRdb D gene call, TRBD1, has no DNA to confirm it. Germline CDR1 SGHRS, CDR2 YFSETQ. This CDR3 spans 15 amino acids. The CDR3 protein is CASSLYGQVNQPQHF.

The chain carries TRBV5-5 and TRBJ2-3. From germline, CDR1 is SGHKS and CDR2 YYEKEE (reference sequence). The CDR3 is 13 residues long. The chain's CDR3 is CASSLDLQWTQYF.

The rearrangement uses TRBV12-3 or TRBV12-4 and TRBJ2-2. CDR3 size: 15 residues. Here the CDR3 reads CASSPYGANTGELFF.